This passage covers 26 T cell receptor beta chains from one sample sequenced in a study of cytomegalovirus exposure and HLA in healthy donors. The method was immunoSEQ multiplex PCR; TCRdb's version includes in-frame clones alone and lacks a portion of them. The sample carries 100,000 to 150,000 clones, 94% recorded once. Sequencing was done on a sample of PBMCs. These receptor sequences come from a woman aged 18-35 years in good health and CMV-seronegative.

V usage is TRBV6-6 and J usage is TRBJ1-1, with no clear D. This CDR3 region has 11 residues. V lost 7 bases and J 6 bases, leaving 9 bases between the germline ends. The germline V gene has CDR1 MNHNY and CDR2 SVGAGI (reference sequence). DNA of the CDR3: TGTGCCAGCACCCTTTCTTCTGAAGCTTTCTTT. Translated: CASTLSSEAFF.

V gene TRBV5-4 combines with J gene TRBJ1-2, with TRBD1 as a possible D gene (6 bases). The V gene's germline CDR1 is SGHNT and CDR2 YYREEE (reference sequence). CDR3 length: 14 residues. V lost 0 bases, J lost 5 bases, and 11 bases lay in between. CDR3 region: CASSLGQALYGYTF. In DNA, the CDR3 is TGTGCCAGCAGCTTGGGACAGGCATTATATGGCTACACCTTC.

The J gene is TRBJ2-7, the V gene TRBV2; D is uncertain. The CDR3 covers 14 residues. V shed 1 base and J shed 3 bases, with 10 bases lying between them. Looked up from germline, CDR1 is SNHLY and CDR2 is FYNNEI. Here the CDR3 DNA reads TGTGCCAGCAGTGAAGTTGCAGACAACTACGAGCAGTACTTC. It is translated as CASSEVADNYEQYF.

V is TRBV7-2 and J is TRBJ1-2; no clear D gene. V was pared by 5 bases and J by 4 bases, with 8 bases between. Germline V CDR1 and CDR2: SGHTA, FQGNSA. CDR3 length: 12 residues. CDR3 loop: CASSLGPYGYTF. Here the CDR3 DNA reads TGTGCCAGCAGCCTGGGCCCCTATGGCTACACCTTC. Variable domain in full (rest from reference TRBV7-2 and TRBJ1-2): GAGVSQSPSNKVTEKGKDVELRCDPISGHTALYWYRQSLGQGLEFLIYFQGNSAPDKSGLPSDRFSAERTGGSVSTLTIQRTQQEDSAVYLCASSLGPYGYTFGSGTRLTVV.

The J gene is TRBJ2-1, the V gene TRBV28; 8 nucleotides agree with TRBD2. Germline V gene lookup returns CDR1 MDHEN and CDR2 SYDVKM. Trimming removed 7 bases from V and 8 bases from J; junction bases left unmatched: 7. The CDR3 is made up of 13 amino acids. The CDR3 bases are TGTGCCAGCATCGGGACTAGTCCCCATGAGCAGTTCTTC. Translated, it gives CASIGTSPHEQFF.

The rearrangement joins TRBV6-1 to TRBJ2-6, with D possibly being TRBD1 (5 bases). CDR1 is MNHNS and CDR2 is SASEGT in the germline V gene. Trimming pared 6 bases from V and 0 bases from J, leaving 9 bases between. CDR3 length: 15 residues. DNA for the CDR3: TGTGCCAGCAGCGACGACAGCTCTGGGGCCAACGTCCTGACTTTC. This translates into CASSDDSSGANVLTF.

The chain carries TRBV7-2 and TRBJ1-2; the match to TRBD1 covers 8 bases. V lost 5 bases, J lost 4 bases, and 6 bases stayed unmatched. The CDR3 extends over 14 amino acids. Germline assignment: CDR1 SGHTA and CDR2 FQGNSA. The CDR3 reads CASSRGDRPYGYTF. The CDR3 DNA sequence: TGTGCCAGCAGCCGTGGGGACAGGCCCTATGGCTACACCTTC.

This chain connects TRBV9 to TRBJ2-7; D might be TRBD2 (6 bases). The CDR3 spans 13 residues. Germline V lookup: CDR1 SGDLS, CDR2 YYNGEE. V was clipped by 4 bases and J by 6 bases, with 14 bases between them. As DNA, the CDR3 is TGTGCCAGCAGCCCAGACATGGAGGGCGAGCAGTACTTC. Translation: CASSPDMEGEQYF.

This sequence joins TRBV15 and TRBJ1-2; D perhaps matches TRBD1 (6 bases). The CDR3 runs 14 residues. Germline CDR1 LNHNV, CDR2 YYDKDF (reference sequence). V lost 3 bases and J lost 7, with 15 bases in between. The CDR3 bases are TGTGCCACCAGCAGGGGCGGCAGGGGTCGTGGCTACACCTTC. Amino acid sequence: CATSRGGRGRGYTF.

The genes are TRBV4-1 and TRBJ2-7; D may be TRBD2 (5 bases). Germline assignment: CDR1 MGHRA and CDR2 YSYEKL. This CDR3 is built from 14 residues. The V end was cut by 3 bases, the J end by 3 bases, with 12 bases between. The CDR3 coding sequence is TGCGCCAGCAGCCAGATGCGGGCGGGCTACGAGCAGTACTTC. Protein: CASSQMRAGYEQYF.

The chain joins TRBV30 to TRBJ1-5; unclear D gene. V was clipped by 2 bases and J by 3 bases, with 8 bases between them. Per germline, CDR1 GTSNPN and CDR2 SVGIG (reference sequence). The CDR3 runs to 13 residues. The CDR3 nucleotides read TGTGCCTGGAGTTTGGAGGACAATCAGCCCCAGCATTTT. Residues: CAWSLEDNQPQHF.

The V gene is TRBV15, the J gene TRBJ1-2; a weak D match, TRBD1 (5 bases). The CDR3 loop spans 14 amino acids. Trimming took 0 bases from V and 9 from J, leaving 14 bases between them. Per the germline V gene, CDR1 is LNHNV and CDR2 is YYDKDF (reference sequence). The DNA of the CDR3 is TGTGCCACCAGCAGAGATCAGGTGGGGGGTAGCTACACCTTC. This sequence encodes CATSRDQVGGSYTF.

The CDR3 DNA sequence: TGTGCCAGCAGCCGAGGGACACTCAACTTACTAGCCAAAAACATTCAGTACTTC. It translates to CASSRGTLNLLAKNIQYF. The chain couples TRBV11-1 to TRBJ2-4; TRBD1 is a possible D gene (6 bases). V was cut by 5 bases and J by 0 bases, with 20 bases left in between. Germline V CDR1 and CDR2: SGHAT, FQDESV (reference sequence). The CDR3 runs 18 residues.

The chain employs TRBV2 and TRBJ1-1; D is unclear. The ends were cut back, 6 bases at V and 3 bases at J, with 11 bases in the middle. The CDR3 totals 13 residues. Germline-derived CDR1 and CDR2 are SNHLY and FYNNEI. In DNA, the CDR3 is TGTGCCAGCAGCGAGGGTGGGTACACTGAAGCTTTCTTT. Translating gives CASSEGGYTEAFF.

The chain employs TRBV19 and TRBJ2-3, with D tentatively TRBD1 (5 bases). Per germline, CDR1 LNHDA and CDR2 SQIVND (reference sequence). Between the trimmed V and J ends, which lost 4 bases and 2 bases, there was a span of 7 bases. The CDR3 totals 13 residues. The DNA of the CDR3 is TGTGCCAGTAGTAAGGGGCACACAGATACGCAGTATTTT. It translates to CASSKGHTDTQYF.

The chain links TRBV18 to TRBJ1-2, with 7 bases identical to TRBD1. The CDR3 is 14 residues long. Germline V gene lookup returns CDR1 KGHSH and CDR2 LQKENI. The V and J ends lost 3 bases and 2 bases, in that order; junction bases with no gene match: 3. The CDR3 nucleotides read TGTGCCAGCTCACCGTCACAGGGGAACTATGGCTACACCTTC. The encoded protein is CASSPSQGNYGYTF.

V and J are TRBV7-9 and TRBJ2-3; 8 bases match TRBD1. CDR1 is SEHNR, CDR2 FQNEAQ, per germline (reference sequence). The junction had 11 bases not matched to a gene; V was cut back by 3 bases and J by 6 bases. The CDR3 is made up of 16 amino acids. The DNA for the CDR3 is TGTGCCAGCAGCTTCCTATTGACAGGGGCATTTGATACGCAGTATTTT. Its translation: CASSFLLTGAFDTQYF.

CDR3 sequence: CASSHLQGWREKLFF. CDR3 bases: TGTGCCAGTAGCCATTTACAGGGTTGGCGTGAAAAACTGTTTTTT. This sequence joins TRBV19 and TRBJ1-4; weak D call: TRBD1 (6 bases). The CDR3 totals 15 residues. Trimming stripped 6 bases from V and 7 bases from J, with 18 bases between. The germline gives CDR1 LNHDA, CDR2 SQIVND (reference sequence).

This sequence joins TRBV7-3 and TRBJ2-3; D is undetermined. V shed 1 base and J shed 4 bases, with 9 bases lying between them. The V gene's germline CDR1 is SGHTA and CDR2 FQGTGA. CDR3 length: 14 amino acids. CDR3 DNA sequence: TGTGCCAGCAGCTTAATGCCTCTAGCAGATACGCAGTATTTT. Translated, it gives CASSLMPLADTQYF.

DNA of the CDR3: TGTGCCAGCAGTGCTTACCTCGGGAATCACAATGAGCAGTTCTTC. The encoded protein is CASSAYLGNHNEQFF. The rearrangement joins TRBV27 to TRBJ2-1; D possibly corresponds to TRBD2 (5 bases). The CDR3 totals 15 residues. CDR1 is MNHEY, CDR2 SMNVEV, per germline (reference sequence). V lost 5 bases, J lost 5 bases, and 16 bases lay in between.

J is TRBJ1-1 and V is TRBV5-1, with TRBD1 matching 7 bases. The germline V gene has CDR1 SGHRS and CDR2 YFSETQ. The ends lost 4 bases at V and 4 bases at J; junction bases unmatched: 7. The CDR3 consists of 14 residues. Here the CDR3 reads CASSQGGAGTEAFF. The CDR3 DNA reads as TGCGCCAGCAGCCAAGGGGGCGCGGGCACTGAAGCTTTCTTT.

This chain uses TRBV19 with TRBJ1-6; 8 positions agree with TRBD1. Unmatched junction bases numbered 5, after V lost 3 bases and J lost 10 bases. Germline-derived CDR1 and CDR2 are LNHDA and SQIVND (reference sequence). This CDR3 has 14 residues. The CDR3 DNA follows: TGTGCCAGTAGTATCGGACAGGGTGGATCACCCCTCCACTTT. As protein: CASSIGQGGSPLHF.

The chain uses TRBV28 and TRBJ1-2, with D hard to call. CDR3 length: 14 residues. V lost 1 base to trimming and J lost 8 bases, with 14 bases between them. Germline CDR1 reads MDHEN; CDR2 reads SYDVKM. The CDR3 sequence: CASSLFAGADGYTF. Here the CDR3 DNA reads TGTGCCAGCAGTTTATTTGCAGGCGCCGACGGCTACACCTTC.

The chain uses TRBV2 and TRBJ1-1; TRBD1 matches 11 bases. Germline V gives CDR1 SNHLY, CDR2 FYNNEI. The CDR3 has 14 residues. Unmatched junction bases numbered 10, after V lost 5 bases and J lost 11 bases. Here the CDR3 DNA reads TGTGCCAGCAGTATTACCGGGACAGGGGGGGTGGCTTTCTTT. This translates into CASSITGTGGVAFF.

This sequence joins TRBV15 and TRBJ1-5; 7 nucleotides match TRBD1. This CDR3 has 16 residues. Germline V gene lookup returns CDR1 LNHNV and CDR2 YYDKDF (reference sequence). The J segment lost 4 bases and the V segment lost 2 bases, leaving 8 bases of the junction unmatched. CDR3 residues: CATSRPTGQLNQPQHF. The DNA of the CDR3 is TGTGCCACCAGCAGACCTACGGGACAGTTAAATCAGCCCCAGCATTTT.

The chain has TRBV5-1 and TRBJ2-3; TRBD1 is a possible D gene (6 bases). Germline V lookup: CDR1 SGHRS, CDR2 YFSETQ. Trimming stripped 0 bases from V and 0 bases from J, with 8 bases between. The CDR3 contains 15 residues. DNA for the CDR3: TGCGCCAGCAGCTTGGAGGACAGTAGCACAGATACGCAGTATTTT. The encoded protein is CASSLEDSSTDTQYF.